This T cell receptor beta chain emerged from a study of blood T cell repertoires in COVID-19. About the study: The analysed material was cDNA or gDNA that came from T cells, B-cell-depleted T cells, or PBMCs.

Authors' methods: From reference gene primer amplification, estimates of nucleated cell counts were derived. Using immunoSEQ multiplex PCR, the repertoire was profiled, and TCRdb retains in-frame clones only, with some absent. V, J and clone size derive from that table, while D and trimming were established from the DNA sequence. The data contain 390,000 or so clones, around 89% of them singletons. CDR1 and CDR2 from the germline V gene are LGHNA and YNFKEQ. The V end was cut by 1 base, the J end by 7 bases, with 17 bases between. This CDR3 has 16 amino acids. Researchers sorted participants into cohorts using their self-reported clinical history. Cohort 3 donors counted as recovered after two negative PCRs, clearance, or resolved symptoms.

This clonotype originated in a man aged 18 to 29 who had recovered from COVID-19. What was sequenced was PBMCs or T cells enriched from blood (not recorded which). The V gene is TRBV4-2, the J gene TRBJ1-5, with D tentatively TRBD1 (6 bases). CDR3 nucleotides: TGTGCCAGCAGCCAAGCCGGGGGGCAGGGAAGGCAGCCCCAGCATTTT. This translates into CASSQAGGQGRQPQHF.